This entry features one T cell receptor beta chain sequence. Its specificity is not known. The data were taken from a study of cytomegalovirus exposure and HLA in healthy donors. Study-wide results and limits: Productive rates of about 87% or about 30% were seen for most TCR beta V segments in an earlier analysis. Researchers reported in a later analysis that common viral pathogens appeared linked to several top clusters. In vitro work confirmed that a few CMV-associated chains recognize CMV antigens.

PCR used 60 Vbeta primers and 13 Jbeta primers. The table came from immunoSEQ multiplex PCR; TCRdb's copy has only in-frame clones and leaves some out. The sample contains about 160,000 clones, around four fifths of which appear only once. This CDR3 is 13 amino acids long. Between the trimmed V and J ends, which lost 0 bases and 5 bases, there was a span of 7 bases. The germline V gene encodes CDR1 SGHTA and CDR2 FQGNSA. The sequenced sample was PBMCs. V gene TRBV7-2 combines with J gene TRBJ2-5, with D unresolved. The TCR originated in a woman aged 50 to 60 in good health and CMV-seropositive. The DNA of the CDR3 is TGTGCCAGCAGCTTAGCTCCTCGGGAGACCCAGTACTTC. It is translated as CASSLAPRETQYF. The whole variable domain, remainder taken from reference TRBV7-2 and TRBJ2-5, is GAGVSQSPSNKVTEKGKDVELRCDPISGHTALYWYRQSLGQGLEFLIYFQGNSAPDKSGLPSDRFSAERTGGSVSTLTIQRTQQEDSAVYLCASSLAPRETQYFGPGTRLLVL.